This is a list of T cell receptor beta chains from one sample in a study of human T cells and chemical hapten exposure. MiXCR, run by TCRdb on the 5' RACE reads, gives a single entry per CDR3 protein. Altogether tens of thousands of distinct CDR3 sequences are present, about 16% being singletons, with the ten largest covering nearly 7%. The receptors were gathered from a female donor in good health. The CDR3 runs from the conserved cysteine through the conserved F or W. The D gene is left open where the match is weak. Size values are once, few and many counts, or a class for expanded clones, and some rows have none.

abundance: NA; v_gene: TRBV12-3/TRBV12-4; d_gene: NA; j_gene: TRBJ1-3; CDR3aa: CASSLVRSGNTIYF; CDR3nt: TGTGCCAGCAGTTTGGTCCGATCCGGAAACACCATATATTTT
abundance: NA; v_gene: TRBV6-2/TRBV6-3; d_gene: NA; j_gene: TRBJ1-1; CDR3aa: CASRDPLNTEAFF; CDR3nt: TGTGCCAGCCGGGACCCCTTGAACACTGAAGCTTTCTTT
abundance: few; v_gene: TRBV5-1; d_gene: NA; j_gene: TRBJ1-1; CDR3aa: CASSPQVENTEAFF; CDR3nt: TGCGCCAGCAGCCCACAGGTGGAGAACACTGAAGCTTTCTTT
abundance: NA; v_gene: TRBV20-1; d_gene: TRBD1; j_gene: TRBJ2-7; CDR3aa: CSARAPDRADEQYF; CDR3nt: TGCAGTGCTAGAGCACCGGACAGGGCCGACGAGCAGTACTTC
abundance: NA; v_gene: TRBV18; d_gene: TRBD1; j_gene: TRBJ2-3; CDR3aa: CASSPDRTSTDTQYF; CDR3nt: TGTGCCAGCTCACCGGACAGGACTAGCACAGATACGCAGTATTTT
abundance: few; v_gene: TRBV7-2; d_gene: NA; j_gene: TRBJ1-5; CDR3aa: CASSWWGSRENQPQHF; CDR3nt: TGTGCCAGCAGCTGGTGGGGTAGTAGGGAGAATCAGCCCCAGCATTTT
abundance: many; v_gene: TRBV6-1; d_gene: NA; j_gene: TRBJ1-2; CDR3aa: CASSEGSYGYTF; CDR3nt: TGTGCCAGCAGTGAAGGGTCCTATGGCTACACCTTC
abundance: few; v_gene: TRBV12-3/TRBV12-4; d_gene: NA; j_gene: TRBJ2-1; CDR3aa: CASSLVGGLDYNEQFF; CDR3nt: TGTGCCAGCAGTTTAGTAGGGGGTTTAGACTACAATGAGCAGTTCTTC
abundance: NA; v_gene: TRBV4-3; d_gene: NA; j_gene: TRBJ2-6; CDR3aa: CASSQAFLVPITGANVLTF; CDR3nt: TGCGCCAGCAGCCAAGCGTTTTTGGTGCCCATAACTGGGGCCAACGTCCTGACTTTC
abundance: NA; v_gene: TRBV5-1; d_gene: NA; j_gene: TRBJ2-3; CDR3aa: CASSLRGKLESTDTQYF; CDR3nt: TGCGCCAGCAGCTTGCGGGGGAAGCTGGAAAGCACAGATACGCAGTATTTT
abundance: NA; v_gene: TRBV20-1; d_gene: TRBD2; j_gene: TRBJ2-7; CDR3aa: CSAKLAMSSYEQYF; CDR3nt: TGCAGTGCTAAACTAGCGATGAGCTCCTACGAGCAGTACTTC
abundance: few; v_gene: TRBV5-6; d_gene: NA; j_gene: TRBJ1-5; CDR3aa: CASSYALGPQHF; CDR3nt: TGTGCCAGCAGCTATGCCCTCGGGCCCCAGCATTTT
abundance: few; v_gene: TRBV18; d_gene: NA; j_gene: TRBJ2-2; CDR3aa: CASSPLRQTTGELFF; CDR3nt: TGTGCCAGCTCACCACTAAGACAGACCACCGGGGAGCTGTTTTTT
abundance: NA; v_gene: TRBV5-6; d_gene: NA; j_gene: TRBJ1-4; CDR3aa: CASSLGRVGTGTPF; CDR3nt: NA
abundance: NA; v_gene: TRBV28; d_gene: NA; j_gene: TRBJ2-4; CDR3aa: CASSTTRGGNIQYF; CDR3nt: TGTGCCAGCAGTACAACCAGGGGAGGAAACATTCAGTACTTC
abundance: NA; v_gene: TRBV11-2; d_gene: NA; j_gene: TRBJ1-1; CDR3aa: CASSLVGYGGTEAFF; CDR3nt: TGTGCCAGCAGCTTGGTTGGGTACGGGGGAACTGAAGCTTTCTTT
abundance: NA; v_gene: TRBV7-9; d_gene: NA; j_gene: TRBJ1-1; CDR3aa: CASSSAGQGPMNTEAFF; CDR3nt: TGTGCCAGCAGCTCCGCCGGGCAGGGACCTATGAACACTGAAGCTTTCTTT
abundance: few; v_gene: TRBV29-1; d_gene: NA; j_gene: TRBJ1-1; CDR3aa: CSVGDWNTEAFF; CDR3nt: TGCAGCGTTGGGGATTGGAACACTGAAGCTTTCTTT
abundance: NA; v_gene: TRBV3-1; d_gene: TRBD2; j_gene: TRBJ2-3; CDR3aa: CASSPGSLAGGVRGDTQYF; CDR3nt: TGTGCCAGCAGCCCCGGGAGCCTAGCGGGGGGAGTACGGGGAGATACGCAGTATTTT
abundance: many; v_gene: TRBV5-5; d_gene: NA; j_gene: TRBJ2-5; CDR3aa: CASSSGQLQETQYF; CDR3nt: TGTGCCAGCAGCTCCGGACAGCTCCAAGAGACCCAGTACTTC
abundance: few; v_gene: TRBV3-1; d_gene: NA; j_gene: TRBJ1-2; CDR3aa: CASSPSGAARNYGYTF; CDR3nt: TGTGCCAGCAGCCCTTCCGGAGCAGCAAGGAACTATGGCTACACCTTC
abundance: few; v_gene: TRBV20-1; d_gene: TRBD1; j_gene: TRBJ2-1; CDR3aa: CSAPYQTGVSFNEQFF; CDR3nt: TGCAGTGCACCATACCAGACAGGGGTCAGTTTCAATGAGCAGTTCTTC
abundance: NA; v_gene: TRBV4-2; d_gene: TRBD1; j_gene: TRBJ1-1; CDR3aa: CASSREGDRGTEAFF; CDR3nt: TGTGCCAGCAGCCGAGAGGGGGACAGGGGGACTGAAGCTTTCTTT
abundance: few; v_gene: TRBV4-1; d_gene: NA; j_gene: TRBJ1-2; CDR3aa: CASSQDDLLGYTF; CDR3nt: TGCGCCAGCAGCCAAGATGACCTTTTAGGCTACACCTTC
abundance: NA; v_gene: TRBV20-1; d_gene: NA; j_gene: TRBJ2-2; CDR3aa: CSASSRSNTGELFF; CDR3nt: TGCAGTGCTAGTAGCAGATCGAACACCGGGGAGCTGTTTTTT
abundance: NA; v_gene: TRBV5-1; d_gene: NA; j_gene: TRBJ1-1; CDR3aa: CASSLEAPNTEAFF; CDR3nt: TGCGCCAGCAGCTTGGAGGCACCGAACACTGAAGCTTTCTTT
abundance: few; v_gene: TRBV29-1; d_gene: TRBD1; j_gene: TRBJ1-1; CDR3aa: CSGGTGTYTEAFF; CDR3nt: TGCAGCGGGGGGACAGGGACGTACACTGAAGCTTTCTTT
abundance: few; v_gene: TRBV6-1; d_gene: NA; j_gene: TRBJ1-6; CDR3aa: CASSEKGNSYNSPLHF; CDR3nt: TGTGCCAGCAGTGAAAAGGGCAACTCCTATAATTCACCCCTCCACTTT
abundance: NA; v_gene: TRBV20-1; d_gene: NA; j_gene: TRBJ2-3; CDR3aa: CSARNPGANSRTDTQYF; CDR3nt: TGCAGTGCTAGAAATCCGGGGGCCAATTCCCGCACAGATACGCAGTATTTT
abundance: few; v_gene: TRBV7-2; d_gene: NA; j_gene: TRBJ2-1; CDR3aa: CASSLVSTRNEQFF; CDR3nt: TGTGCCAGCAGCTTAGTTTCAACGAGGAATGAGCAGTTCTTC
abundance: few; v_gene: TRBV29-1; d_gene: TRBD2; j_gene: TRBJ2-3; CDR3aa: CSVEETGTSGTDTQYF; CDR3nt: TGCAGCGTTGAAGAGACCGGGACTAGCGGCACAGATACGCAGTATTTT
abundance: few; v_gene: TRBV7-9; d_gene: NA; j_gene: TRBJ2-2; CDR3aa: CASSLGMNTGELFF; CDR3nt: TGTGCCAGCAGCTTAGGCATGAACACCGGGGAGCTGTTTTTT
abundance: few; v_gene: TRBV28; d_gene: TRBD1; j_gene: TRBJ2-5; CDR3aa: CASGEQGASKGETQYF; CDR3nt: TGTGCCAGCGGGGAACAGGGGGCGTCTAAAGGAGAGACCCAGTACTTC
abundance: many; v_gene: TRBV7-9; d_gene: NA; j_gene: TRBJ1-1; CDR3aa: CASSLGAIADTEAFF; CDR3nt: TGTGCCAGCAGCTTAGGGGCAATAGCGGACACTGAAGCTTTCTTT
abundance: few; v_gene: TRBV5-1; d_gene: TRBD2; j_gene: TRBJ2-2; CDR3aa: CASSMNSGSGELFF; CDR3nt: TGCGCCAGCAGCATGAATAGCGGGTCCGGGGAGCTGTTTTTT
abundance: NA; v_gene: TRBV6-5; d_gene: NA; j_gene: TRBJ2-7; CDR3aa: CASSYGSPAYEQYF; CDR3nt: TGTGCCAGCAGTTACGGGTCGCCGGCCTACGAGCAGTACTTC
abundance: few; v_gene: TRBV7-2; d_gene: NA; j_gene: TRBJ2-7; CDR3aa: CASSPQGPVSYEQYF; CDR3nt: TGTGCCAGCAGCCCTCAGGGACCGGTCTCCTACGAGCAGTACTTC
abundance: NA; v_gene: TRBV2; d_gene: NA; j_gene: TRBJ2-1; CDR3aa: CASSEVPGGASKFF; CDR3nt: TGTGCCAGCAGTGAAGTTCCAGGGGGGGCATCAAAATTCTTC
abundance: few; v_gene: TRBV29-1; d_gene: NA; j_gene: TRBJ1-1; CDR3aa: CSVDYRRGTEAFF; CDR3nt: TGCAGCGTTGATTACAGGAGGGGCACTGAAGCTTTCTTT
abundance: NA; v_gene: TRBV20-1; d_gene: TRBD1; j_gene: TRBJ1-2; CDR3aa: CSVGDREYYGYTF; CDR3nt: TGCAGTGTGGGTGACAGGGAGTACTATGGCTACACCTTC
abundance: NA; v_gene: TRBV20-1; d_gene: NA; j_gene: TRBJ1-4; CDR3aa: CSARDRRVALDGKLFF; CDR3nt: TGCAGTGCTAGAGATCGAAGGGTGGCGCTTGATGGAAAACTGTTTTTT
abundance: few; v_gene: TRBV28; d_gene: TRBD1; j_gene: TRBJ1-2; CDR3aa: CASSTTTGGSYGYTF; CDR3nt: TGTGCCAGCAGTACCACGACAGGGGGCAGCTATGGCTACACCTTC
abundance: few; v_gene: TRBV30; d_gene: NA; j_gene: TRBJ1-5; CDR3aa: CAWSEGYAGDQPQHF; CDR3nt: TGTGCCTGGAGTGAAGGATACGCGGGGGATCAGCCCCAGCATTTT
abundance: once; v_gene: TRBV6-5; d_gene: NA; j_gene: TRBJ2-3; CDR3aa: CASSHRAYSDTQYF; CDR3nt: TGTGCCAGCAGCCACCGGGCGTATAGTGATACGCAGTATTTT
abundance: many; v_gene: TRBV29-1; d_gene: NA; j_gene: TRBJ1-4; CDR3aa: CSVEDPNEKLFF; CDR3nt: TGCAGCGTTGAAGACCCAAATGAAAAACTGTTTTTT